This T cell receptor (beta chain) originates from a study of shared clonotypes between healthy human individuals. The CDR3 is 16 residues long. The J segment lost 3 bases and the V segment lost 6 bases, leaving 12 bases of the junction unmatched. CDR1 is SGHVS, CDR2 FQNEAQ, per germline. This clone was counted a few times. Generated by immunoSEQ multiplex PCR, the TCRdb table keeps only in-frame clones and is missing some. The data show more than 400,000 clones, roughly 80% seen once. The sample comprised PBMCs. The chain joins TRBV7-8 to TRBJ2-7; the match to TRBD2 covers 9 bases. The clonotype comes from a middle-aged woman in good health. Some clones in this sample may be carry-over from other donors' samples. The CDR3 DNA sequence: TGTGCCAGCAGTCTAGCGGGGAGACACAGAATCTACGAGCAGTACTTC. It codes for CASSLAGRHRIYEQYF.